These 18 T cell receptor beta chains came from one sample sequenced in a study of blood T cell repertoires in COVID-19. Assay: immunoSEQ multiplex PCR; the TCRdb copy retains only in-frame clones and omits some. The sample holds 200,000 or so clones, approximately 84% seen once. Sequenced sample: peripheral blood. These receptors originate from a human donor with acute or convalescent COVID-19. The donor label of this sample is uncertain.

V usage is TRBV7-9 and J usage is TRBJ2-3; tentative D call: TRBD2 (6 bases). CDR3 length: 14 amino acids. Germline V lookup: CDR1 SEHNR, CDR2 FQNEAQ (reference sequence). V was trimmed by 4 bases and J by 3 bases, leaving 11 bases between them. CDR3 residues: CASSWGVGTDTQYF. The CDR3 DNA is TGTGCCAGCAGCTGGGGGGTGGGAACAGATACGCAGTATTTT.

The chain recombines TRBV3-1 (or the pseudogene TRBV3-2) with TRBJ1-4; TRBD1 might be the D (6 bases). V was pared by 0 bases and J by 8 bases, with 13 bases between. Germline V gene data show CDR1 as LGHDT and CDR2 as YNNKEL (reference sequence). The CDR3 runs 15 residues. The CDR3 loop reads CASSQDRGRTEKLFF. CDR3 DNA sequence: TGTGCCAGCAGCCAAGACAGGGGCCGGACCGAAAAACTGTTTTTT.

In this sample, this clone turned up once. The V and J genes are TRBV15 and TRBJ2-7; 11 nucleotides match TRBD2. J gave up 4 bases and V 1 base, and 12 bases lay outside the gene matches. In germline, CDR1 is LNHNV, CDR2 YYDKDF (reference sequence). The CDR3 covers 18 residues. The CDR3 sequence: CATSRGFGVTSGSYEQYF. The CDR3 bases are TGTGCCACCAGCAGAGGTTTTGGGGTTACTAGCGGGAGTTACGAGCAGTACTTC.

CDR3 region: CASSLVSGAGTGELFF. The CDR3 DNA follows: TGTGCCAGCAGCTTGGTGAGCGGGGCGGGCACCGGGGAGCTGTTTTTT. The rearrangement uses TRBV5-4 and TRBJ2-2; TRBD2 agrees at 7 bases. V lost 0 bases and J lost 4; bases outside the gene matches: 6. This CDR3 is built from 16 residues. The germline V gene has CDR1 SGHNT and CDR2 YYREEE (reference sequence).

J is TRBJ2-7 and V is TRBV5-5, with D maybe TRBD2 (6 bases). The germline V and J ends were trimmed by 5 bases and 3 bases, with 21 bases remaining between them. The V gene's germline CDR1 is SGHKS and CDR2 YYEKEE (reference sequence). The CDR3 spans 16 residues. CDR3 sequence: CASRPGIRGGDYEQYF. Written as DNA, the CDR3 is TGTGCCAGCAGACCGGGTATACGTGGAGGGGACTACGAGCAGTACTTC.

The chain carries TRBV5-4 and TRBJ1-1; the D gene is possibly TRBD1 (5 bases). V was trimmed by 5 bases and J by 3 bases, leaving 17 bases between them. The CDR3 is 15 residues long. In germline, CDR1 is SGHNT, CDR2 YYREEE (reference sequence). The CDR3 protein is CASRTTPGVDTEAFF. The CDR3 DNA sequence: TGTGCCAGCAGGACGACGCCGGGGGTAGACACTGAAGCTTTCTTT.

The CDR3 loop is CASSVGEGGNTDTQYF. DNA for the CDR3: TGTGCCAGCAGCGTAGGGGAGGGAGGCAACACAGATACGCAGTATTTT. The chain links TRBV9 to TRBJ2-3, with 7 bases matching TRBD2. Germline V gene sequence: CDR1 SGDLS, CDR2 YYNGEE. The V segment lost 0 bases and the J segment 2 bases; nucleotides outside the gene matches: 6. This CDR3 contains 16 residues.

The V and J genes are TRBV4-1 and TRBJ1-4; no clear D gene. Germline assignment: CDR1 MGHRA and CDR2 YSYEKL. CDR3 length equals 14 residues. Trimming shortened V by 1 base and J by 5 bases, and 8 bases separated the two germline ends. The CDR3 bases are TGCGCCAGCAGCCAAGTGGGCGGGAATGAAAAACTGTTTTTT. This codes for CASSQVGGNEKLFF.

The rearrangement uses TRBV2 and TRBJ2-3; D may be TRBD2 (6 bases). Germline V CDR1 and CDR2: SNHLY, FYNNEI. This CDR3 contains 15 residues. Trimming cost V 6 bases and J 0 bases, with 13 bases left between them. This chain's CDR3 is CASRAIAASTDTQYF. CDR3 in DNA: TGTGCCAGCAGGGCTATAGCGGCCAGCACAGATACGCAGTATTTT.

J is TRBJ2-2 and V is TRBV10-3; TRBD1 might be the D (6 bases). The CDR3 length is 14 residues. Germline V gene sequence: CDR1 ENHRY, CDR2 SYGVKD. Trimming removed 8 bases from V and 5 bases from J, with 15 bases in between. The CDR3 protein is CAIQAGARTGELFF. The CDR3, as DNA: TGTGCCATCCAAGCAGGGGCTAGGACCGGGGAGCTGTTTTTT.

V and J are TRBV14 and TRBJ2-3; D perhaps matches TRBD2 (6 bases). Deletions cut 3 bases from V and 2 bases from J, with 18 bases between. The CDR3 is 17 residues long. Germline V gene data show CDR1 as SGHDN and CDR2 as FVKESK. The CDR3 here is CASSQGPGTYITDTQYF. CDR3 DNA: TGTGCCAGCAGCCAGGGACCGGGGACTTATATCACAGATACGCAGTATTTT.

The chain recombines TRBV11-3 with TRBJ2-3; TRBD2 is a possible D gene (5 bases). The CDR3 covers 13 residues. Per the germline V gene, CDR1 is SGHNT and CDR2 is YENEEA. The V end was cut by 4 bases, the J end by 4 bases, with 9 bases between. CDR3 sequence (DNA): TGTGCCAGCAGCTCGAGGGCAGCAGATACGCAGTATTTT. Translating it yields CASSSRAADTQYF. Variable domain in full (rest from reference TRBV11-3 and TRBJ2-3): EAGVVQSPRYKIIEKKQPVAFWCNPISGHNTLYWYLQNLGQGPELLIRYENEEAVDDSQLPKDRFSAERLKGVDSTLKIQPAELGDSAVYLCASSSRAADTQYFGPGTRLTVL.

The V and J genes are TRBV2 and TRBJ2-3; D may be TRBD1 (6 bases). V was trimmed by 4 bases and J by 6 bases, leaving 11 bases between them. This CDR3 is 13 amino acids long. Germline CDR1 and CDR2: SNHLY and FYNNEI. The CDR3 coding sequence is TGTGCCAGCAGTGCACAGGGAATGGATACGCAGTATTTT. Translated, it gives CASSAQGMDTQYF.

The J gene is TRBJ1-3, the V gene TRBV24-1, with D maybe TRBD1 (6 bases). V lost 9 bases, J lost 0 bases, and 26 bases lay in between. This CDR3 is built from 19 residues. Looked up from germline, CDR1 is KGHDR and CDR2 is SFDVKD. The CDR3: CATFSGTTNNYTSGNTIYF. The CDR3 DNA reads TGTGCCACCTTTTCCGGGACAACGAACAATTATACCTCTGGAAACACCATATATTTT.

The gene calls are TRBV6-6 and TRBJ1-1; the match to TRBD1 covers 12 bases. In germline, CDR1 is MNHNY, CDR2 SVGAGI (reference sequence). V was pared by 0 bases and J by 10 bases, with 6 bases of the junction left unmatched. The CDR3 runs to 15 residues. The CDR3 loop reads CASSYSGQGAMGAFF. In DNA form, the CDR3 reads TGTGCCAGCAGTTACTCGGGACAGGGGGCGATGGGAGCTTTCTTT.

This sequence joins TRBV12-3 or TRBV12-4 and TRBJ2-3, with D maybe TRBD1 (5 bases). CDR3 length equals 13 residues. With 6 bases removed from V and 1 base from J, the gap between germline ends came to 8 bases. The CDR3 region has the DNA TGTGCCAGCAGGTTGACAGGCACAGATACGCAGTATTTT. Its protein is CASRLTGTDTQYF.

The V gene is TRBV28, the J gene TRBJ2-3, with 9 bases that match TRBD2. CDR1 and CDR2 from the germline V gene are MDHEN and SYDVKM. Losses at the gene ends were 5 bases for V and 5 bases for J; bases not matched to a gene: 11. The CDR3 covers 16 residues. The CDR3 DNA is TGTGCCAGCAGTCCTGGGGAAGCGGGAGGCTTAGATACGCAGTATTTT. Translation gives CASSPGEAGGLDTQYF.

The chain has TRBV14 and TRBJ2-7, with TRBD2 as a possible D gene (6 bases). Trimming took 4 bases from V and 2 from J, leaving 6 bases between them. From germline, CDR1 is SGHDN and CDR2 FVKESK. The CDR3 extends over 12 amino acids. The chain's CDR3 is CASSRTTYEQYF. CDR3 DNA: TGTGCCAGCAGCCGGACTACCTACGAGCAGTACTTC.